Listed below are T cell receptor beta chains from one sample, sequenced in a study of shared clonotypes between healthy human individuals. Generated by immunoSEQ multiplex PCR, the TCRdb table keeps only in-frame clones and is missing some. Of roughly 720,000 clones listed, about 92% are singletons. Material for sequencing was memory CD8+ T cells from PBMCs. Receptors were obtained from a man aged 18 to 30 in good health. Some clones in this sample may be carry-over from other donors' samples. The CDR3 runs from the conserved cysteine through the conserved F or W. The D gene is left open where the match is weak. Part of the rows lack a size; the others show once, few, many or a class for expanded clones.

CDR3 DNA: TGTGCCAGCAGCCCGCCCCGACTAGCGGAGGACTACAATGAGCAGTTCTTC
CDR3 protein: CASSPPRLAEDYNEQFF
D gene: TRBD2
clone size: .
J gene: TRBJ2-1
V gene: TRBV7-2

CDR3 DNA: TGCGCCAGCAGCCAACATCCAGGGGGCATGGGCCCCGGGGAGACCCAGTACTTC
CDR3 protein: CASSQHPGGMGPGETQYF
D gene: TRBD1
clone size: .
J gene: TRBJ2-5
V gene: TRBV4-3

CDR3 DNA: TGTGCCAGCAGTGACTGGGCGACTAACTATGGCTACACCTTC
CDR3 protein: CASSDWATNYGYTF
D gene: .
clone size: few
J gene: TRBJ1-2
V gene: TRBV6-1

CDR3 DNA: TGCGCCAGCAGACCCGTCGGCGGGATCTCCTACAATGAGCAGTTCTTC
CDR3 protein: CASRPVGGISYNEQFF
D gene: .
clone size: .
J gene: TRBJ2-1
V gene: TRBV5-1

CDR3 DNA: TGTGCCAGCAGCAAAAGTCGTTCTGGAAACACCATATATTTT
CDR3 protein: CASSKSRSGNTIYF
D gene: .
clone size: .
J gene: TRBJ1-3
V gene: TRBV21-1

CDR3 DNA: TGTGCCAGCAGTCCCGGCCCTAGCGGAACTACAGGGCAGTACTTC
CDR3 protein: CASSPGPSGTTGQYF
D gene: TRBD2
clone size: .
J gene: TRBJ2-7
V gene: TRBV7-7

CDR3 DNA: TGTGCCAGCAGCTTGAGACGGACCTACGAGCAGTACTTC
CDR3 protein: CASSLRRTYEQYF
D gene: .
clone size: .
J gene: TRBJ2-7
V gene: TRBV7-8

CDR3 DNA: TGCGCCAGCAGCCAAGATATGGGACTTGCCTACGAGCAGTACTTC
CDR3 protein: CASSQDMGLAYEQYF
D gene: .
clone size: .
J gene: TRBJ2-7
V gene: TRBV4-3

CDR3 DNA: TGTGCCAGCAGTCGGGGTAGCGGGAGGGACTACGAGCAGTACTTC
CDR3 protein: CASSRGSGRDYEQYF
D gene: TRBD2
clone size: .
J gene: TRBJ2-7
V gene: TRBV6-1

CDR3 DNA: TGTGCCAGCAGCTTAGATTCCAGCACAGATACGCAGTATTTT
CDR3 protein: CASSLDSSTDTQYF
D gene: .
clone size: .
J gene: TRBJ2-3
V gene: TRBV11-2

CDR3 DNA: TGTGCCAGCAGAGCAAGCGGGAGCGCCTACAATGAGCAGTTCTTC
CDR3 protein: CASRASGSAYNEQFF
D gene: TRBD2
clone size: .
J gene: TRBJ2-1
V gene: TRBV9

CDR3 DNA: TGTGCCAGCAGTTTACAACATTCTCTTCCCTCCTCGGTCTATGAGCAGTTCTTC
CDR3 protein: CASSLQHSLPSSVYEQFF
D gene: .
clone size: .
J gene: TRBJ2-1
V gene: TRBV27

CDR3 DNA: .
CDR3 protein: CASSSSTGFGYTF
D gene: .
clone size: few
J gene: TRBJ1-2
V gene: TRBV28

CDR3 DNA: TGTGCCAGCACCCATAAGGACAGGTGGAACACCGGGGAGCTGTTTTTT
CDR3 protein: CASTHKDRWNTGELFF
D gene: TRBD1
clone size: .
J gene: TRBJ2-2
V gene: TRBV27

CDR3 DNA: TGTGCCTGCACGGGACTCCGCTACGAGCAGTACTTC
CDR3 protein: CACTGLRYEQYF
D gene: .
clone size: .
J gene: TRBJ2-7
V gene: TRBV30

CDR3 DNA: TGTGCCACCACAGGGGGGAGGGCCATTGGGTACGAGCAGTACTTC
CDR3 protein: CATTGGRAIGYEQYF
D gene: .
clone size: .
J gene: TRBJ2-7
V gene: TRBV28

CDR3 DNA: TGTGCCAGCCGTGGGCTAGCGGGGAAGATAGGGGAGCAGTACTTC
CDR3 protein: CASRGLAGKIGEQYF
D gene: TRBD2
clone size: .
J gene: TRBJ2-7
V gene: TRBV2

CDR3 DNA: TGTGCCAGCAGCTTAGGACAGAGATCTGGGGCCAACGTCCTGACTTTC
CDR3 protein: CASSLGQRSGANVLTF
D gene: .
clone size: .
J gene: TRBJ2-6
V gene: TRBV11-2

CDR3 DNA: TGTGCCAGCAGTCTACACGTGGACTTGGACTATGGCTACACCTTC
CDR3 protein: CASSLHVDLDYGYTF
D gene: .
clone size: few
J gene: TRBJ1-2
V gene: TRBV28

CDR3 DNA: TGCGCCAGCAGCCAAGATGTCGAGACTGAAGCTTTCTTT
CDR3 protein: CASSQDVETEAFF
D gene: .
clone size: .
J gene: TRBJ1-1
V gene: TRBV4-3

CDR3 DNA: TGTGCCAGCAGCTTAGTTATGATTGGGACAGGGGGCACAGATACGCAGTATTTT
CDR3 protein: CASSLVMIGTGGTDTQYF
D gene: TRBD1
clone size: .
J gene: TRBJ2-3
V gene: TRBV13

CDR3 DNA: TGTGCCAGCAGCCCCGGTGTGAGGAACACTGAAGCTTTCTTT
CDR3 protein: CASSPGVRNTEAFF
D gene: .
clone size: .
J gene: TRBJ1-1
V gene: TRBV5-8

CDR3 DNA: TGTGCCAGCAGTGGGAACACTGAAGCTTTCTTT
CDR3 protein: CASSGNTEAFF
D gene: .
clone size: .
J gene: TRBJ1-1
V gene: TRBV6-5

CDR3 DNA: TGTGCCAGCAGCTTACGGGGCGGTACTAGCAGACCCTACAATGAGCAGTTCTTC
CDR3 protein: CASSLRGGTSRPYNEQFF
D gene: .
clone size: .
J gene: TRBJ2-1
V gene: TRBV7-9

CDR3 DNA: TGTGCCAGCAGTGACCTCGGGACAGGCCTAGCGGGAGTTAACAATGAGCAGTTCTTC
CDR3 protein: CASSDLGTGLAGVNNEQFF
D gene: TRBD2
clone size: .
J gene: TRBJ2-1
V gene: TRBV2

CDR3 DNA: TGTGCCAGTAGTATATCAGCGGGGGGCTACGAGCAGTACTTC
CDR3 protein: CASSISAGGYEQYF
D gene: TRBD2
clone size: .
J gene: TRBJ2-7
V gene: TRBV19

CDR3 DNA: TGCACCAGCGGACCCCGGGACCCCCCTGAAGCTTTCTTT
CDR3 protein: CTSGPRDPPEAFF
D gene: .
clone size: .
J gene: TRBJ1-1
V gene: TRBV1

CDR3 DNA: TGTGCCAGCAGTGAAAGGGGCAGATCCTACGAGCAGTACTTC
CDR3 protein: CASSERGRSYEQYF
D gene: .
clone size: .
J gene: TRBJ2-7
V gene: TRBV6-1

CDR3 DNA: TGCAGCTCGGGGGGAGGGCCCACTGGGGAGCTGTTTTTT
CDR3 protein: CSSGGGPTGELFF
D gene: TRBD2
clone size: .
J gene: TRBJ2-2
V gene: TRBV29-1

CDR3 DNA: TGTGCCAGCAGCCCCTCAGCGGGGCACTCCTACAATGAGCAGTTCTTC
CDR3 protein: CASSPSAGHSYNEQFF
D gene: TRBD2
clone size: .
J gene: TRBJ2-1
V gene: TRBV7-2

CDR3 DNA: TGTGCCAGCAGTTTCCCCCCTAGGACTGCCAACTATGGCTACACCTTC
CDR3 protein: CASSFPPRTANYGYTF
D gene: .
clone size: .
J gene: TRBJ1-2
V gene: TRBV28

CDR3 DNA: TGTGCCAGCAGCTTAAGTCAAGGGGGGGCCCCCACAGATACGCAGTATTTT
CDR3 protein: CASSLSQGGAPTDTQYF
D gene: .
clone size: .
J gene: TRBJ2-3
V gene: TRBV7-9

CDR3 DNA: TGTGCCACCAGCAGAACGGGCAGTAGAAACTATGGCTACACCTTC
CDR3 protein: CATSRTGSRNYGYTF
D gene: .
clone size: .
J gene: TRBJ1-2
V gene: TRBV15

CDR3 DNA: TGCGCCAGCAGCCAGACAGGGGTGGCTAGCGGAGAATACGAGCAGTACTTC
CDR3 protein: CASSQTGVASGEYEQYF
D gene: .
clone size: .
J gene: TRBJ2-7
V gene: TRBV5-1

CDR3 DNA: TGTGCCACCAGCACGGGAGGGAATCAGCCCCAGCATTTT
CDR3 protein: CATSTGGNQPQHF
D gene: .
clone size: few
J gene: TRBJ1-5
V gene: TRBV15

CDR3 DNA: TGTGCCAGCAGTTCCCATGGCTACACCTTC
CDR3 protein: CASSSHGYTF
D gene: .
clone size: few
J gene: TRBJ1-2
V gene: TRBV28

CDR3 DNA: TGTGCCAGCAGCTTAGAAACCGATGCCGGGGAGCTGTTTTTT
CDR3 protein: CASSLETDAGELFF
D gene: .
clone size: .
J gene: TRBJ2-2
V gene: TRBV7-8

CDR3 DNA: TGCGCCAGCAGCTCGCGGCTGGGCTTACAAGAGACCCAGTACTTC
CDR3 protein: CASSSRLGLQETQYF
D gene: .
clone size: .
J gene: TRBJ2-5
V gene: TRBV5-1

CDR3 DNA: TGTGCCAGCAGCTCGGGAGATAGCAATCAGCCCCAGCATTTT
CDR3 protein: CASSSGDSNQPQHF
D gene: .
clone size: .
J gene: TRBJ1-5
V gene: TRBV7-9

CDR3 DNA: TGTGCCAGCAGTTATTGGGCAGACAGAATCAGATCTGGGGCCAACGTCCTGACTTTC
CDR3 protein: CASSYWADRIRSGANVLTF
D gene: .
clone size: .
J gene: TRBJ2-6
V gene: TRBV27

CDR3 DNA: TGTGCCACTAACAGGGGACCAAGAAATGAGCAGTTCTTC
CDR3 protein: CATNRGPRNEQFF
D gene: TRBD1
clone size: .
J gene: TRBJ2-1
V gene: TRBV28

CDR3 DNA: TGTGCCAGCAGCGTTTCGACAGGGGGCAATGGCTACACCTTC
CDR3 protein: CASSVSTGGNGYTF
D gene: TRBD1
clone size: .
J gene: TRBJ1-2
V gene: TRBV9

CDR3 DNA: TGTGCCAGCAGCAAAGAAGGGACAGGGGGTGTAGCCAAAAACATTCAGTACTTC
CDR3 protein: CASSKEGTGGVAKNIQYF
D gene: .
clone size: once
J gene: TRBJ2-4
V gene: TRBV21-1

CDR3 DNA: TGTGCCAGCAGTCTCAGGGGATTGAACACTGAAGCTTTCTTT
CDR3 protein: CASSLRGLNTEAFF
D gene: .
clone size: .
J gene: TRBJ1-1
V gene: TRBV28

CDR3 DNA: TGCGCCAGCAGCTTGGGGGGTCTACTAGCGGATCACGAGCAGTACTTC
CDR3 protein: CASSLGGLLADHEQYF
D gene: TRBD2
clone size: .
J gene: TRBJ2-7
V gene: TRBV5-1

CDR3 DNA: TGCGCCAGCAGCTCCCCGGAGGGACAGGGAAACGAGCAGTACTTC
CDR3 protein: CASSSPEGQGNEQYF
D gene: TRBD1
clone size: .
J gene: TRBJ2-7
V gene: TRBV5-1

CDR3 DNA: TGTGCCAGCAGCTATACCTCCAATGAGCAGTTCTTC
CDR3 protein: CASSYTSNEQFF
D gene: .
clone size: .
J gene: TRBJ2-1
V gene: TRBV28

CDR3 DNA: TGCGCCAGCAGCTTGGGTGCAGGGCCTGCGGTGTCAGGGGCCAACGTCCTGACTTTC
CDR3 protein: CASSLGAGPAVSGANVLTF
D gene: .
clone size: .
J gene: TRBJ2-6
V gene: TRBV5-1

CDR3 DNA: TGTGCCATCAGTGAGGCTACAATGAGTGAAGCTTTCTTT
CDR3 protein: CAISEATMSEAFF
D gene: .
clone size: few
J gene: TRBJ1-1
V gene: TRBV10-3

CDR3 DNA: TGTGCCAGCAGCCCGTTCGACAGGGTTTTCTACGAGCAGTACTTC
CDR3 protein: CASSPFDRVFYEQYF
D gene: TRBD1
clone size: .
J gene: TRBJ2-7
V gene: TRBV11-2

CDR3 DNA: TGTGCCAGTAGTATCAAGGGGGCCTACTACGAGCAGTACTTC
CDR3 protein: CASSIKGAYYEQYF
D gene: TRBD1
clone size: .
J gene: TRBJ2-7
V gene: TRBV19

CDR3 DNA: TGTGCCAGCAGAAATATACAGACAGGGTTAAACACTGAAGCTTTCTTT
CDR3 protein: CASRNIQTGLNTEAFF
D gene: TRBD1
clone size: .
J gene: TRBJ1-1
V gene: TRBV27

CDR3 DNA: TGTGCCAGCAGCTCGGTGGGGACAGGCTCCTACGAGCAGTACTTC
CDR3 protein: CASSSVGTGSYEQYF
D gene: TRBD1
clone size: .
J gene: TRBJ2-7
V gene: TRBV5-6

CDR3 DNA: TGTGCCAGCAGTTTAAACTATGGGCTCGACGAGCAGTACTTC
CDR3 protein: CASSLNYGLDEQYF
D gene: .
clone size: .
J gene: TRBJ2-7
V gene: TRBV27

CDR3 DNA: TGTGCCAGCAGCTCAGGACAGACTTACGAGCAGTACTTC
CDR3 protein: CASSSGQTYEQYF
D gene: .
clone size: .
J gene: TRBJ2-7
V gene: TRBV11-2

CDR3 DNA: TGTGCCAGCAGTGGGACTCTGGTCAATGAGCAGTTCTTC
CDR3 protein: CASSGTLVNEQFF
D gene: .
clone size: .
J gene: TRBJ2-1
V gene: TRBV6-6

CDR3 DNA: TGTGCCAGCAGGGAAAGAACAGGGGGGATTGAGACCCAGTACTTC
CDR3 protein: CASRERTGGIETQYF
D gene: .
clone size: .
J gene: TRBJ2-5
V gene: TRBV21-1

CDR3 DNA: TGTGCCAGCAGCCCGCCGGATCGCACTTATGGCTACACCTTC
CDR3 protein: CASSPPDRTYGYTF
D gene: .
clone size: .
J gene: TRBJ1-2
V gene: TRBV7-2

CDR3 DNA: TGCGCCAGCAGCCCCGGTCCGGGAGTGGGGCCCTACGAGCAGTACTTC
CDR3 protein: CASSPGPGVGPYEQYF
D gene: .
clone size: many
J gene: TRBJ2-7
V gene: TRBV4-3

CDR3 DNA: TGTGCCATCAGCTTGGGACTAACCTACGAGCAGTACTTC
CDR3 protein: CAISLGLTYEQYF
D gene: TRBD2
clone size: .
J gene: TRBJ2-7
V gene: TRBV10-3